This TCR beta chain was sequenced during a study of shared clonotypes between healthy human individuals. Study results and limitations: Memory subsets had estimated richness that was generally smaller than that of naive subsets.

Germline CDR1 and CDR2: MNHNY and SVGAGI (reference sequence). Trimming removed 10 bases at V and 5 bases at J, with 17 bases between. CDR3 size: 14 residues. Using immunoSEQ multiplex PCR, the repertoire was profiled, and TCRdb retains in-frame clones only, with some absent. Among about 2.4 million clones listed, more than 85% were seen once. As to this clone: Its antigen is undetermined. Distinct nucleotide sequences in the sample also encode this CDR3.

The split of CD4+ cells yielded CD45RA+ naive and CD45RA-negative memory subsets. This TCR was sampled from a man aged 18-30 years in good health. Some clones in this sample may be carry-over from other donors' samples. The material sequenced was naive CD4+ T cells from PBMCs. Subset here: CD45RA+ positively selected. This rearrangement joins TRBV6-6 to TRBJ2-2, with TRBD1 as a possible D gene (6 bases). CDR3 bases: TGTGCCACCAGGTGGGGGCGGCGGACCGGGGAGCTGTTTTTT. It encodes CATRWGRRTGELFF.